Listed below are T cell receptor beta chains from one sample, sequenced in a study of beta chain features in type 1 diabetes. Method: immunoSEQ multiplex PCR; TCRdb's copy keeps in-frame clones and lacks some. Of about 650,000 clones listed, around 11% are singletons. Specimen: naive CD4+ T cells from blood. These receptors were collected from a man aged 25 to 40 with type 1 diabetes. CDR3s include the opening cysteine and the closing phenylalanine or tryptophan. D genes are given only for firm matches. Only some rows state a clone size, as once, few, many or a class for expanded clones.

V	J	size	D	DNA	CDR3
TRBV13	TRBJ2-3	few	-	TGTGCCAGCAGCCTTTCTCGCACAGATACGCAGTATTTT	CASSLSRTDTQYF
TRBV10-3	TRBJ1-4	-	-	TGTGCCATCAGTGAGTCGCTAGCCCCTTATGAAAAACTGTTTTTT	CAISESLAPYEKLFF
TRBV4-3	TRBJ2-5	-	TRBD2	TGCGCCAGCAGCCAGACTAGCGGGGGGGCCGGGGAGACCCAGTACTTC	CASSQTSGGAGETQYF
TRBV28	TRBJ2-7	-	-	TGTGCCAGCATTTCAGATGCCCCGGGTGTATACGAGCAGTACTTC	CASISDAPGVYEQYF
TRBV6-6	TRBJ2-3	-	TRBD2	TGTGCCAGCAGCCATTTCCCGGGACTAGCAAAAGATACGCAGTATTTT	CASSHFPGLAKDTQYF
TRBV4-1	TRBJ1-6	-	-	TGCGCCAGCAGCCAAGTAGGACGGAGGGATTCACCCCTCCACTTT	CASSQVGRRDSPLHF
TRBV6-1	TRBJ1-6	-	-	TGTGCCAGCAGTGACCGCCGGGACACGAGCTCCTATAATTCACCCCTCCACTTT	CASSDRRDTSSYNSPLHF
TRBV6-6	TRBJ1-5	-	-	TGTGCCAGCAGTTCGTCAGGGGGCAATCAGCCCCAGCATTTT	CASSSSGGNQPQHF
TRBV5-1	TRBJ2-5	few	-	TGCGCCAGCAGCTCGGGGGACGAAGAGACCCAGTACTTC	CASSSGDEETQYF
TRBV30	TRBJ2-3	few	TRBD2	TGTGCCTCGACGGGGGGGCCTAGTGGAGATACGCAGTATTTT	CASTGGPSGDTQYF
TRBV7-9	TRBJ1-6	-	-	TGTGCCAGCAGCCCCGGGTCCGGCGGTTCACCCCTCCACTTT	CASSPGSGGSPLHF
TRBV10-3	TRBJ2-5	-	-	TGTGCCATCAGGGCGGGACAGCAAGAGACCCAGTACTTC	CAIRAGQQETQYF
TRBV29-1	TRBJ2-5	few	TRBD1	TGCAGCGCAGGGGGAACAGAGACCCAGTACTTC	CSAGGTETQYF